This entry concerns a single T cell receptor beta chain. The sample originates from a study of blood T cell repertoires in COVID-19. Assay: immunoSEQ multiplex PCR; the TCRdb copy retains only in-frame clones and omits some. The sample carries 110,000 or so clones, 85% recorded once. This CDR3 comprises 17 residues. J lost 7 bases, V lost 7 bases, and 15 bases had no gene match. In germline, CDR1 is SGHRS, CDR2 YFSETQ. The clonotype originates from a man aged 45-65 years with acute or convalescent COVID-19. This chain links TRBV5-1 with TRBJ2-1, with TRBD2 matching over 12 bases. Sequencing was carried out using peripheral blood. As DNA, the CDR3 is TGCGCCAGCCGCCGAGTGACTAGCGGGAGTCTTACAAATGAGCAGTTCTTC. Translated, it gives CASRRVTSGSLTNEQFF.